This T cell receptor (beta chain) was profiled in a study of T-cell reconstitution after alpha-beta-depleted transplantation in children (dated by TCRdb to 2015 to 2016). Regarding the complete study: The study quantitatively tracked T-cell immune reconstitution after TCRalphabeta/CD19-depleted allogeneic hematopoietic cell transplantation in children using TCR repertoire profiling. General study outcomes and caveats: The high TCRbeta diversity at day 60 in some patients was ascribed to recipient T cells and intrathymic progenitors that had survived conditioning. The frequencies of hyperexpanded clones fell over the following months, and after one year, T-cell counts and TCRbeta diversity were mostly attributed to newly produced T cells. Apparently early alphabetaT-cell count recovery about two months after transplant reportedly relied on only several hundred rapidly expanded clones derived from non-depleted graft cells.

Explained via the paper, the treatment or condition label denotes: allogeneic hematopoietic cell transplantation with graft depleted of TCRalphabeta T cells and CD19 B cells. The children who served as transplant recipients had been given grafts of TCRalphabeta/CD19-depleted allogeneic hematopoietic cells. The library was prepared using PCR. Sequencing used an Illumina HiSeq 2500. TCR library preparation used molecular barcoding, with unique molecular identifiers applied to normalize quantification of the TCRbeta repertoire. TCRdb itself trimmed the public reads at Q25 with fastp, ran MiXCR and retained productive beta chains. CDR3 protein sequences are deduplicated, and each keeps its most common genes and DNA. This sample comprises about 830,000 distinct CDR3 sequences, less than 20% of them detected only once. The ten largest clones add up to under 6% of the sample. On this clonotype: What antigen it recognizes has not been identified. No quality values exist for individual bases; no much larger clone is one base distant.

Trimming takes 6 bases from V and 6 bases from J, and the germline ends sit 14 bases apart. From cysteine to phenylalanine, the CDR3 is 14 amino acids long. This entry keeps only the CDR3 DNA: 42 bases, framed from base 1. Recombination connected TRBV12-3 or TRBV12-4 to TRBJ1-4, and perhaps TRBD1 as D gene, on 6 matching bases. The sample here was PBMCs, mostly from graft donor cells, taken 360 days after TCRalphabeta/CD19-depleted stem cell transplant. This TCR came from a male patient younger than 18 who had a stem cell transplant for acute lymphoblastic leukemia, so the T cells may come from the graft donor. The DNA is TGTGCCAGCAGCCTGGGGGGCATCGATGAAAAACTGTTTTTT. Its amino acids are CASSLGGIDEKLFF.